This T cell receptor (beta chain) was documented in a study of PD-1 blockade in classical Hodgkin lymphoma. Produced via immunoSEQ multiplex PCR; TCRdb's table is partial and in-frame only. The sample shows more than 25,000 clones, around 84% of them seen only once. V was cut by 4 bases and J by 7 bases, with 11 bases left in between. CDR1 MNHEY and CDR2 SMNVEV come from the germline V gene (reference sequence). The CDR3 length is 13 residues. Every single patient, without exception, relapsed after autologous stem cell transplantation, and brentuximab vedotin exposure varied. This sequence originates from a human donor with classical Hodgkin lymphoma. The chain uses TRBV27 and TRBJ2-1, with a weak D call TRBD2 (5 bases). Sequencing was performed on peripheral blood mononuclear cells (PBMCs), taken before the second cycle of nivolumab. CDR3 DNA: TGTGCCAGCAGTTGGCGGGCCTGGAATGAGCAGTTCTTC. Translating it yields CASSWRAWNEQFF.